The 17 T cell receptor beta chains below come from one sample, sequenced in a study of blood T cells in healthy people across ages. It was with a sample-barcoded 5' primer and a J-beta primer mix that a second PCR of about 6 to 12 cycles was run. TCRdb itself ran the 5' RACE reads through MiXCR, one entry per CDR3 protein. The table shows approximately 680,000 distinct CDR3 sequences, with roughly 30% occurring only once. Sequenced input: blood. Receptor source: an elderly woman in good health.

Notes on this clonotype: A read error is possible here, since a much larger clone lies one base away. CDR3 sequence: CVSSQDGDRAGYTF. In DNA form, the CDR3 reads TGCGTCAGCAGCCAAGATGGAGACAGGGCTGGCTACACCTTC. V usage is TRBV4-3 and J usage is TRBJ1-2, with 7 nucleotides matching TRBD1. Germline V gene data show CDR1 as LGHNA and CDR2 as YSLEER. This CDR3 is 14 amino acids long.

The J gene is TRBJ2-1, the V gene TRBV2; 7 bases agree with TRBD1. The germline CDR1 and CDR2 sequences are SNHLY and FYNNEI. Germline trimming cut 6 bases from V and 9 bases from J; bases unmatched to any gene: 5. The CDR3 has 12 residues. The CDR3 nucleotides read TGTGCCAGCAGCCTGACAGGGATTGAGCAGTTCTTC. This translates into CASSLTGIEQFF. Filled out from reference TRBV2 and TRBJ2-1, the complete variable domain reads EPEVTQTPSHQVTQMGQEVILRCVPISNHLYFYWYRQILGQKVEFLVSFYNNEISEKSEIFDDQFSVERPDGSNFTLKIRSTKLEDSAMYFCASSLTGIEQFFGPGTRLTVL.

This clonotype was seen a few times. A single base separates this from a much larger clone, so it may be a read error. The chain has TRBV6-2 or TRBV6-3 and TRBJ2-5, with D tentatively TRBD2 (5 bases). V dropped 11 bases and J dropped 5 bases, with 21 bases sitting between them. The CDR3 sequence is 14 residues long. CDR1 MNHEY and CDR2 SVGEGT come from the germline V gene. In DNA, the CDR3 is TGTGCCGGCAAGGACTGGGCAACACACGAGACCCAGTACTTC. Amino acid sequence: CAGKDWATHETQYF.

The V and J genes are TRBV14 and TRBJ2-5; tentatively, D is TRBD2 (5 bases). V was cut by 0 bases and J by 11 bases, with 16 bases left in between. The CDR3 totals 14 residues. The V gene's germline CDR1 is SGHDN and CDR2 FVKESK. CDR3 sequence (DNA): TGTGCCAGCAGCCAAGATTCGGCTAGCAATGAGCAGTACTTC. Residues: CASSQDSASNEQYF.

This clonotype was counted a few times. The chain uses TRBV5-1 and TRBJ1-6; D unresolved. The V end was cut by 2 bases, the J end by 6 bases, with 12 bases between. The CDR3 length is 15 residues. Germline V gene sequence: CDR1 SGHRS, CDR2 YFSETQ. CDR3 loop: CASSLTASSNSPLHF. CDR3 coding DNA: TGCGCCAGCAGCTTAACAGCGAGCTCTAATTCACCCCTCCACTTT.

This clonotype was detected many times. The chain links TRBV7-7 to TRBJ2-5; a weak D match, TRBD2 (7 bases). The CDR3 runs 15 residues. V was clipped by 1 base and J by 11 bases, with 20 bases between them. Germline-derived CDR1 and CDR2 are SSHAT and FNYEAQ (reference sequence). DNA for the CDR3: TGTGCCAGCAGCTTAGGACGGGGGGCCGAGATCAAGCAGTACTTC. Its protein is CASSLGRGAEIKQYF.

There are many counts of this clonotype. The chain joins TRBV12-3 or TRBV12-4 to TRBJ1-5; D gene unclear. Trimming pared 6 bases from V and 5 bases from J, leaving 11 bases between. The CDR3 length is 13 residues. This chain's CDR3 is CASSLGPDQPQHF. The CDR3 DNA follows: TGTGCCAGCAGCTTGGGTCCAGATCAGCCCCAGCATTTT.

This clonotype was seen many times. The CDR3 sequence: CASSRIGTGNYEQYF. The CDR3 nucleotides are TGTGCCAGCAGCCGAATCGGGACAGGGAACTACGAGCAGTACTTC. The chain combines TRBV5-6 with TRBJ2-7; 9 bases line up with TRBD1. Germline CDR1 is SGHDT and CDR2 is YYEEEE. After removal of 4 bases from V and 3 bases from J, the junction contained 8 bases not matched to a gene. CDR3 length equals 15 residues.

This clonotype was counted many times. In DNA, the CDR3 is TGCGCCAGCAGCTTGGAGGCCGGGGTAGCTAACTATGGCTACACCTTC. Its translation is CASSLEAGVANYGYTF. This chain connects TRBV5-1 to TRBJ1-2; D gene uncertain. With 0 bases removed from V and 0 bases from J, the gap between germline ends came to 12 bases. This CDR3 has 16 amino acids. CDR1 and CDR2 from the germline V gene are SGHRS and YFSETQ.

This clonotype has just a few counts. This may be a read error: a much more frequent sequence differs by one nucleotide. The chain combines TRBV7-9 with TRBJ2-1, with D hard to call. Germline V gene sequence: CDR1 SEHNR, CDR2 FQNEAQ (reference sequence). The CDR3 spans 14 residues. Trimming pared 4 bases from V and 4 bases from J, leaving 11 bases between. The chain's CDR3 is CASSSQRQYNEQFF. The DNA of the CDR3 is TGTGCCAGCAGCTCGCAGCGACAATACAATGAGCAGTTCTTC.

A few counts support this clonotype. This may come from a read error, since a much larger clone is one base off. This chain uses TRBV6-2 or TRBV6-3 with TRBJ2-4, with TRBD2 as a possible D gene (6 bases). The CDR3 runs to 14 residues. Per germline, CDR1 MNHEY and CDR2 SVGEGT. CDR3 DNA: TGTGCCAGCAGGTACTCCCCCGGCGGGGACATTCAGTACTTC. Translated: CASRYSPGGDIQYF.

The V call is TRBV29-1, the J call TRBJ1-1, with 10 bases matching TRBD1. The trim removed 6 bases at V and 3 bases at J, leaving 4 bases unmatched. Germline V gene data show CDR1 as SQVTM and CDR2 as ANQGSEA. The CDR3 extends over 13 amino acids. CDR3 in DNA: TGCAGCGTAGACAGGGGGCGAGACACTGAAGCTTTCTTT. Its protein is CSVDRGRDTEAFF.

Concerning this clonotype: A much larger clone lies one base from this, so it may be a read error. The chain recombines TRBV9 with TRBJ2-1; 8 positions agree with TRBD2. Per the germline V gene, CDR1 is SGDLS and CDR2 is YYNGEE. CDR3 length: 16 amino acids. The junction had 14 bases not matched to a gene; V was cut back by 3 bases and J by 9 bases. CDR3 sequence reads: CASSAAARTSSGEQFF. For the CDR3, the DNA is TGTGCCAGCAGCGCGGCAGCGAGGACTAGCTCTGGTGAGCAGTTCTTC.

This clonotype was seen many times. CDR3 in amino acids: CASRGSGFQETQYF. The DNA for the CDR3 is TGTGCCAGCAGAGGATCGGGATTCCAAGAGACCCAGTACTTC. This sequence joins TRBV6-6 and TRBJ2-5, with D possibly TRBD2 on 5 matching bases. V was pared by 6 bases and J by 1 base, with 12 bases between. Germline CDR1 and CDR2: MNHNY and SVGAGI (reference sequence). The CDR3 covers 14 residues.

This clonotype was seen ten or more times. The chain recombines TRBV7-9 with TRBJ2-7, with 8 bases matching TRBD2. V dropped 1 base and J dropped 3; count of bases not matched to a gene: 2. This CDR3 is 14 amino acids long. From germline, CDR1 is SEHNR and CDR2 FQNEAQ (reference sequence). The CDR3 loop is CASSLGGLDYEQYF. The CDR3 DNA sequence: TGTGCCAGCAGCTTAGGGGGACTAGACTACGAGCAGTACTTC.

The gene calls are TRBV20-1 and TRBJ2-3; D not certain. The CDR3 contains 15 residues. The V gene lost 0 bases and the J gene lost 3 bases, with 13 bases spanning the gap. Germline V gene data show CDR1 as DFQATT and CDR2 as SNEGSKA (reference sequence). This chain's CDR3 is CSARDRQARTDTQYF. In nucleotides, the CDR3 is TGCAGTGCTAGAGATCGGCAGGCCAGAACAGATACGCAGTATTTT.

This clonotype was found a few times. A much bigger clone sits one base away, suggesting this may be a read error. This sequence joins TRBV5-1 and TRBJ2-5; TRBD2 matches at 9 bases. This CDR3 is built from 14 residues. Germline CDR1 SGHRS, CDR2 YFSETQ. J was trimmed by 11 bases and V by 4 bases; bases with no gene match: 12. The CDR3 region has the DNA TGCGCCAGCAGCGATAGGACTAGCGACGGTGAGCAGTACTTC. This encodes CASSDRTSDGEQYF.